The clone carrying this T cell receptor (beta chain) was seen only a few times. CDR3 length: 14 amino acids. The trim removed 4 bases at V and 8 bases at J, leaving 8 bases unmatched. From germline, CDR1 is SGHRS and CDR2 YFSETQ. These data come from a study of T cells after yellow fever vaccination. TCRdb independently ran MiXCR on the 5' RACE reads; one entry per CDR3 protein. The sample lists fewer than 350,000 distinct CDR3 sequences, 4% to 5.5% occurring once. Sequencing used PBMCs, obtained 15 days after the yellow fever booster vaccination. The rearrangement links TRBV5-1 to TRBJ2-1; the match to TRBD1 covers 8 bases. This clonotype was obtained from a man aged 18 to 30 who received the YFV17D yellow fever vaccine. CDR3 in amino acids: CASSPGQVRYEQFF. The CDR3 DNA reads as TGCGCCAGCAGCCCGGGACAGGTCAGGTATGAGCAGTTCTTC. The whole variable domain, filled in from reference TRBV5-1 and TRBJ2-1, reads KAGVTQTPRYLIKTRGQQVTLSCSPISGHRSVSWYQQTPGQGLQFLFEYFSETQRNKGNFPGRFSGRQFSNSRSEMNVSTLELGDSALYLCASSPGQVRYEQFFGPGTRLTVL.